Below, one T cell receptor beta chain is given with its context. Its specificity is not known. V shed 0 bases and J 2 bases; nucleotides not matched to a gene: 6. CDR1 and CDR2 (germline): SNHLY, FYNNEI. CDR3 length: 18 amino acids. This entry belongs to a study of breast tumors, draining lymph nodes, adjacent tissues. In TCRdb, the multiplex PCR reads were re-called with MiXCR into one record per CDR3 protein. The repertoire has 150,000 to 200,000 distinct CDR3 sequences, 33% of them found once; the top ten carry about 4.5%. Axillary draining lymph nodes of breast cancer patients supplied the node samples. Study outcomes and limitations: Tumor repertoires ranked between lymph nodes and nontumor tissue in diversity, with V and J gene preferences.

Sequencing was performed on axillary lymph node tissue. The clonotype comes from a female donor with breast cancer. Some clones in this sample may be carry-over from other donors' samples. The genes are TRBV2 and TRBJ1-6, with 8 positions matching TRBD1. CDR3 loop: CASSEALRTGTYNSPLHF. The CDR3 DNA reads as TGTGCCAGCAGTGAAGCGCTTAGGACAGGGACCTATAATTCACCCCTCCACTTT.